This entry concerns a single T cell receptor (beta chain). The data were obtained in a study of blood T cell repertoires in COVID-19. For the study at large: The United States, Italy and Spain provided the acute and convalescent COVID-19 samples. From T cells, B-cell-depleted T cells, or PBMCs came the material, which was cDNA or gDNA.

Original methodology: Using reference gene primer amplification, nucleated cell counts were estimated. The data were produced by immunoSEQ multiplex PCR, yet TCRdb's version contains in-frame clones alone and is incomplete. V, J and clone size are taken as reported in that table, and D and trimming were inferred from the DNA itself. Altogether more than 35,000 clones are present, about 82% being singletons, with the ten largest covering around 40%. Per the germline V gene, CDR1 is SQVTM and CDR2 is ANQGSEA. V shed 6 bases and J 3 bases; nucleotides not matched to a gene: 9. There are 14 residues in the CDR3.

The chain joins TRBV29-1 to TRBJ1-1, with TRBD1 identical over 8 bases. The origin of this receptor is an elderly man with active or convalescent COVID-19. Sequencing used peripheral blood. CDR3 nucleotide sequence: TGCAGCGTGGGGGCAGGGGGCTTCCACACTGAAGCTTTCTTT. Translation: CSVGAGGFHTEAFF.